This T cell receptor (beta chain) was recorded in a study of cytomegalovirus exposure and HLA in healthy donors (TCRdb year 2017). At the level of the whole study: According to an earlier analysis of 587 of the donors, about 179 million T cells yielded 117 million unique TCR beta sequences and about 300 Gb of sequence data. An early release covering just under 650 HLA-typed donors comprised about 320 gigabases of sequencing data and about 90 million unique TCR sequences. The genetic ancestry cluster associated with self-reported Caucasian donors included 81% of the roughly 360 genotyped donors. The study aimed to test whether cataloging public T cell receptors could reveal signatures of past pathogen exposure. The study profiled the T cell repertoires of more than 500 subjects by immunosequencing and related them to cytomegalovirus serostatus. A separate validation cohort of 90 to 150 different subjects was used in addition to the 666-subject first cohort. To predict cytomegalovirus infection status, the study brought together high-throughput TCR immunosequencing, statistical association of individual TCRs with disease status, and machine learning. In a later analysis, previously published TCR beta repertoires from several hundred donors were re-analyzed and high-resolution HLA genotyping was added so that TCR occurrence patterns could be studied. The later analysis used no new phenotypic data to find candidate immune exposures, relying instead on TCR beta sequences and their occurrence across donors. In an earlier analysis of roughly 540 of the donors, high-throughput TCR beta sequencing was used to judge whether each TCR beta V gene segment behaved as functional or pseudogenic. Donor age, sex, ethnicity and CMV serostatus were compiled alongside the repertoire data. In a later genetic analysis, genome-wide SNP genotypes for 398 of the 666 donors were used, and that subset was treated as a discovery cohort. All discovery cohort repertoires had been generated on a single sequencing platform. HLA typing included class I and class II loci at four-digit resolution. Typing coverage varied by locus: about 629-630 donors for A, B, C, DRB1 and DQB1; roughly 520 for DQA1; around 610 for DPA1; roughly 470 for DPB1. Four or five DR-DQ haplotypes were treated as single units for association and clustering because of strong linkage in the cohort. Across some 400 genotyped donors of the cohort, an average of about 200,000 unique TCR beta nucleotide sequences per donor were sequenced, and around 19% of those sequences were non-productive. On the study overall, not on this receptor specifically: The study gave a list of 150 to 200 TCR beta chains associated with cytomegalovirus. A later genetic analysis associated a missense DCLRE1C variant with V-gene and J-gene trimming of TCR beta chains, and an independent cohort replicated the association. Some 15 rarely observed V segments, including chromosome 9 orphons, were excluded from the earlier analysis of 550 to 700 of the donors because counts were too low. A cluster of highly shared sequence variants was judged likely to represent a technical artifact of the sequencing pipeline. According to a later analysis, parvovirus B19, influenza, CMV and Epstein-Barr virus appeared linked to several top co-occurrence clusters. The cohort was sequenced for TCR beta chains only, and without alpha or paired-chain data the features that could be detected were limited. At a false discovery rate of 0.05, a later analysis linked approximately 18,000 TCR beta sequences to specific HLA alleles. According to a later genetic analysis, donors in an Asian-associated ancestry cluster had fewer N-insertions in productive TCRs than the roughly 700-donor mean. Correlated functional status among segregating V segments might be attributable to linkage disequilibrium, but an unknown experimental factor could not be ruled out. Most CMV-associated TCR beta chains appeared to be HLA-restricted in a later analysis, and the HLA associations seemed to be driven largely by CMV exposure. HLA typing was unavailable for some donors at each locus, so association tests used only the typed subset. Immune exposure information for the cohort was limited to CMV serostatus. In a later analysis, HLA-associated TCR beta chains were found to be more clonally expanded and to have lower generation probabilities than equally common non-associated chains. Roughly uniform sequencing depth across donors was assumed in presence/absence analyses, although this assumption may not hold. The classifier was reported to diagnose cytomegalovirus status with high specificity and sensitivity in both the original cohort and the validation cohort. When HLA alleles, especially DR and DQ, strongly co-occurred, attributing TCR associations to individual alleles was difficult. A further reported finding was that TCR beta sequences accurately predicted the HLA-A and HLA-B alleles for most subjects in the first cohort. In a later analysis, the rate of TCR association differed among HLA loci, with DRB1 alleles having the most associated TCRs and HLA-C alleles having the fewest. Broadly in line with IMGT annotations, most TCR beta V segments showed up in productive rearrangements about 90% or about 30% of the time in an earlier analysis of roughly 590 of the donors. The 87-base-pair reads could not distinguish some IMGT-functional V segments, including TRBV6-2 and TRBV6-3, so those segments were excluded. Three of the identified cytomegalovirus-associated TCR beta chains were confirmed in vitro to be specific for cytomegalovirus antigens. Most TCR sequences were observed very rarely across donors, whereas some public TCRs were present in many individuals. It was suggested by the authors that the approach could potentially be generalized to other disease states and immunological phenotypes.

V loses 1 base, J loses 8 bases, and the germline ends lie 15 bases apart. CDR1 and CDR2, per the germline V gene, are MNHNS and SASEGT. From cysteine to phenylalanine, the CDR3 is 16 amino acids long. Solely the CDR3 DNA is kept, with 48 bases framed from the first base. In the case of this clone: Which antigen it targets is not known. No per-base quality is available; no much larger clone lies one base away.

In total, roughly 710 healthy bone marrow donors made up the cohort. All cohort members were sampled while nominally healthy, although unrecorded immune exposures were likely present. The donor was CMV seropositive and belonged to the group of 250 to 350 seropositive cohort members. Every donor gave a peripheral blood sample, and the peripheral blood mononuclear cells from that sample were used for TCR beta sequencing. Genomic DNA extraction from the blood cell samples was performed with the Qiagen DNeasy Blood Extraction Kit. Receptor libraries were prepared by the immunoSEQ multiplex PCR assay. For the multiplex PCR, a mixture combining 60 forward primers for TCR Vbeta segments and 13 reverse primers for TCR Jbeta segments was used. A multiplex PCR assay on genomic DNA amplified the CDR3 region of rearranged TCR beta genes. On the Illumina HiSeq System, the amplified TCR beta libraries were sequenced as 87-base-pair reads. The authors processed their data as follows. In a later analysis, some 80 million unique TCR beta chains were counted across the roughly 610 repertoires, and some 10 million of these chains were shared by at least two donors. Raw reads were error-corrected and collapsed into unique sequences with a nearest-neighbor algorithm that merged closely related sequences to remove PCR and sequencing errors. Alignment of CDR3 sequences to IMGT reference sequences was used to assign V, D and J gene segments. Each retained sequence needed at least a six-nucleotide match to both a V gene segment and a J gene segment. A rearrangement was called productive if the CDR3 had no stop codons and remained in frame with V and J, and every other rearrangement was called non-productive. CDR3 was defined by IMGT convention, running from the second conserved V-encoded cysteine to the conserved J-encoded phenylalanine. The earlier analysis of approximately 500 of the donors excluded sequences that lacked an unambiguous match to a single V gene segment. In an earlier analysis of 587 of the donors, a V segment was called functional when productive rearrangements were above 56.7%, and segregating when the standard deviation between donors exceeded 5%. To diagnose cytomegalovirus status from the catalog of TCR beta chain sequences, a statistical classification framework was built. A later analysis assigned V and J genes by comparing TCR nucleotide sequences with IMGT/GENE-DB human TR gene sequences. Using the TCRdist pipeline, a later analysis assigned CDR3 sequences along with most-parsimonious VDJ recombination scenarios. In a later analysis, each TCR beta chain was defined by its CDR3 amino acid sequence together with its V-gene family, and reads lacking a unique V-gene family were excluded. In a later analysis, fewer than 650 highly shared, low-generation-probability nucleotide sequences were removed to address suspected cross-contamination and a sequencing artifact. For each public chain, a later analysis derived a clonal expansion index from normalized ranks of inferred template counts within each repertoire. In a later analysis, generation probabilities were computed using a VDJ recombination model fitted to out-of-frame rearrangements, and the results were checked against IGoR. In a later analysis, TCR-TCR, TCR-HLA and TCR-CMV co-occurrence was scored with hypergeometric tests, and a repertoire-size bias correction was applied to TCR pairs. In a later analysis, false discovery rates were estimated by permuting HLA or CMV assignments 20 times. A later analysis grouped co-occurring TCRs with DBSCAN, adding TCRdist sequence similarity when clustering within HLA-allele-positive subsets. Co-occurrence clustering excluded repertoires with fewer than 30,000 or more than 120,000 public chains, plus five with anomalous nucleotide sharing. TCRdb holds this immuneACCESS table with in-frame rearrangements only. Some clones are missing; in checked studies, unresolved V genes explain under half, and the rest has no known cause. The V and J calls and clone size were taken over from that table, and D and trimming were inferred from the DNA. Across this sample there are some 150,000 clones, with roughly 80% seen only once. The biggest ten clones account for around 2.9% of the sample.

The sequence joins TRBV6-1 to TRBJ1-6; the D segment could be TRBD1, given 5 matching bases. The sequence was collected from a man aged 35 to 55 in good health and CMV-seropositive. Sample: PBMCs. Here the CDR3 is given as CASSEVWSQGHSPLHF. The base sequence is TGTGCCAGCAGTGAAGTCTGGAGTCAGGGTCATTCACCCCTCCACTTT.